Reported below is one T cell receptor beta chain. In the original analysis: It was from reference gene primer amplification that nucleated cell counts were estimated. Clones were sequenced by immunoSEQ multiplex PCR, and TCRdb holds only the in-frame ones, with some missing. That table supplies the V and J calls and clone size; D and trimming were determined from the DNA. The sample includes some 500,000 clones, approximately 91% of them seen just once. The CDR3 runs to 15 residues. V lost 0 bases and J lost 9; bases outside the gene matches: 6. Germline CDR1 and CDR2: SGHDT and YYEEEE. This specimen belongs to a study of blood T cell repertoires in COVID-19. The wider study: COVID-19 samples from acute and convalescent phases originated in the United States, Italy and Spain. Nucleic acid was either cDNA or gDNA, and it came from T cells, B-cell-depleted T cells, or PBMCs.

Seattle researchers signed up patients amid active infection and tracked them longitudinally. This receptor was identified in a woman aged 50 to 60 with COVID-19, enrolled during active disease. The chain couples TRBV5-6 to TRBJ1-6; 7 bases are a match to TRBD1. Sequencing was performed on peripheral blood. The CDR3 nucleotides are TGTGCCAGCAGCTTGGGTACAGGGGAGGCTTCACCCCTCCACTTT. This sequence encodes CASSLGTGEASPLHF.